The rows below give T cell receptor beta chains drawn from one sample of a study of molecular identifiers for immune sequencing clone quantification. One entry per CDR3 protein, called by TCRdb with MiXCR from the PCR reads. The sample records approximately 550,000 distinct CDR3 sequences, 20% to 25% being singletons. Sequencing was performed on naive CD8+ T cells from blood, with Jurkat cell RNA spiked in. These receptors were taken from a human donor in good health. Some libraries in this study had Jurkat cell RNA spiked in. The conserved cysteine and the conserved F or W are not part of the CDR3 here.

ASSHDREADTQY | TRBV5-6
ASSVGGGYPPEQY | TRBV2
ASSIDGADTQY | TRBV19
ASSVESRVTSTDTQY | TRBV9
ASSWAPASHEQY | TRBV27
ASSFVPSVYGYT | TRBV12-3/TRBV12-4
SASKPWQGAYEQY | TRBV20-1
AWGVMGGGQPQH | TRBV30
SASLGLGVYEQY | TRBV20-1
SAKYRDPSRSDTQY | TRBV20-1
SARDLGATTSIGTDTQY | TRBV20-1